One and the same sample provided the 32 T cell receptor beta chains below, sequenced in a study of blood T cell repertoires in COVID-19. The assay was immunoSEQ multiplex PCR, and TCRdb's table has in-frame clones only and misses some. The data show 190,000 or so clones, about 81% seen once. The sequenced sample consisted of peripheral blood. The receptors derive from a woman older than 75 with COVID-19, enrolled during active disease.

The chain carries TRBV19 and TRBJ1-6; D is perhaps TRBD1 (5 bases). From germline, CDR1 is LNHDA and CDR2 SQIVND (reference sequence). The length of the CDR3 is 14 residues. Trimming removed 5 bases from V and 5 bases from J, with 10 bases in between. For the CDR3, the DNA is TGTGCCAGTAGTGCTACAGGAGATAATTCACCCCTCCACTTT. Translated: CASSATGDNSPLHF.

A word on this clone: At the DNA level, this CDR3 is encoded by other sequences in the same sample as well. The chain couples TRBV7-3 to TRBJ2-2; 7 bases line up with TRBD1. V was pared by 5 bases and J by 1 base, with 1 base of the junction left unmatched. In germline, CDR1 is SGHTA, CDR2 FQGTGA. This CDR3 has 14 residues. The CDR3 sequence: CASSPGGNTGELFF. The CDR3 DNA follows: TGTGCCAGCAGCCCAGGGGGGAACACCGGGGAGCTGTTTTTT.

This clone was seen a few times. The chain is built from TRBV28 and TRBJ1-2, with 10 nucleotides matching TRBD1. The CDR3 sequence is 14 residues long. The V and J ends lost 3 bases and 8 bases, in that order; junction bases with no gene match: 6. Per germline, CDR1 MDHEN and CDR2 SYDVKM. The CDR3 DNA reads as TGTGCCAGCAGTTTTCTGACAGGGGGCAGGGGCTACACCTTC. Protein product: CASSFLTGGRGYTF.

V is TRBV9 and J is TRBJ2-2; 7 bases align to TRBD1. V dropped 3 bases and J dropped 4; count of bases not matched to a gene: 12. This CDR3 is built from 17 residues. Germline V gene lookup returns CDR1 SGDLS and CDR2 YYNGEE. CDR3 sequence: CASSAVGGQEFTGELFF. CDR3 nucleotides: TGTGCCAGCAGCGCCGTAGGAGGACAGGAGTTCACCGGGGAGCTGTTTTTT.

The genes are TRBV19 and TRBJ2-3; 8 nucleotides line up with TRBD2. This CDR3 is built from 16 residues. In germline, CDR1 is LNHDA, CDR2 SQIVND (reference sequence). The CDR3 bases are TGTGCGATCCGTCCCGCGGGAGGTGAGGCGGGGGCTACGCAGTATTTT. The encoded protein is CAIRPAGGEAGATQYF.

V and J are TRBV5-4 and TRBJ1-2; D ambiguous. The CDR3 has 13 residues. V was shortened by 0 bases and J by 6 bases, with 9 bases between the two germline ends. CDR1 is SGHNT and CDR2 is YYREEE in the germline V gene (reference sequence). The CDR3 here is CASSLESGNGYTF. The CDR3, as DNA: TGTGCCAGCAGCTTGGAATCCGGGAATGGCTACACCTTC.

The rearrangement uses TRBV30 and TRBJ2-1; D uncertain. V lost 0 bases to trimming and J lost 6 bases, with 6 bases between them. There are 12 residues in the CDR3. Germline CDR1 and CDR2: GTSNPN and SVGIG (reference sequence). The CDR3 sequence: CAWSVSGNEQFF. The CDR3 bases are TGTGCCTGGAGTGTATCGGGCAATGAGCAGTTCTTC.

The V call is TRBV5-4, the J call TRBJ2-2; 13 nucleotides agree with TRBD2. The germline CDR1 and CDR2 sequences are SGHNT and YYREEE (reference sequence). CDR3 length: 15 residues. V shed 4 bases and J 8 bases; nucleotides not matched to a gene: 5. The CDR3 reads CASSRTSGGPGELFF. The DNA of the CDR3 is TGTGCCAGCAGCCGGACTAGCGGGGGTCCGGGGGAGCTGTTTTTT.

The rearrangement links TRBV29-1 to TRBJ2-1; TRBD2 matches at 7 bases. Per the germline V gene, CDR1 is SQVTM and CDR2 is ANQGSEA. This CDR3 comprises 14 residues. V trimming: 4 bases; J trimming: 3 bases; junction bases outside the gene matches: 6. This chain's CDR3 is CSVAATSDYNEQFF. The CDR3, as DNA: TGCAGCGTTGCTGCAACTAGCGACTACAATGAGCAGTTCTTC.

The CDR3 loop reads CASSRDSSGNTIYF. The CDR3 nucleotides are TGTGCCAGCTCACGGGACAGCTCTGGAAACACCATATATTTT. The rearrangement uses TRBV18 and TRBJ1-3, with 7 bases that match TRBD1. V lost 4 bases, J lost 0 bases, and 0 bases stayed unmatched. The CDR3 length is 14 residues. Germline V gene data show CDR1 as KGHSH and CDR2 as LQKENI.

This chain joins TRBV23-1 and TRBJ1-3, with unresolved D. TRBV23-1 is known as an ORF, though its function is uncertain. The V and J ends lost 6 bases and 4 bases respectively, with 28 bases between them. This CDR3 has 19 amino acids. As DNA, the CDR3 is TGCGCCAGCAGCCTCCTCAGACTTCCAGACCCTTGCAACGGAAACACCATATATTTT. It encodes CASSLLRLPDPCNGNTIYF.

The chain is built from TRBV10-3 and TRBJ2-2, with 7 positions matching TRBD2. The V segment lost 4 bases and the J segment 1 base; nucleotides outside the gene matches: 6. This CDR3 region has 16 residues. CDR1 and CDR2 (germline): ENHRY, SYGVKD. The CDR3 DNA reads TGTGCCATCAGTGTCGGGGGAGGGATGAACACCGGGGAGCTGTTTTTT. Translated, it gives CAISVGGGMNTGELFF.

CDR3 region: CASSRGQTKPLHF. The DNA of the CDR3 is TGTGCCAGCAGCCGGGGACAGACTAAGCCCCTCCACTTT. The genes are TRBV3-1 (or the pseudogene TRBV3-2) and TRBJ1-6, with 7 bases matching TRBD1. Trimming at V came to 4 bases and at J to 13 bases, leaving 7 bases not matched to a gene. The germline gives CDR1 LGHDT, CDR2 YNNKEL (reference sequence). This CDR3 is built from 13 residues.

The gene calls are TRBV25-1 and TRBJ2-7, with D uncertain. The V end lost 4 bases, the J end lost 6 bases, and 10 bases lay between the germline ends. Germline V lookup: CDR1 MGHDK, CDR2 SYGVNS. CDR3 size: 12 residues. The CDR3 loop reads CASSVNEVEQYF. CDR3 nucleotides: TGTGCCAGCAGTGTTAACGAGGTCGAGCAGTACTTC.

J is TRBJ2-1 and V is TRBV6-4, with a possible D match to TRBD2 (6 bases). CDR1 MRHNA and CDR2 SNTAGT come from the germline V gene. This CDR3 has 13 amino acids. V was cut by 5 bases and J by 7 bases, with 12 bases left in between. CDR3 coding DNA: TGTGCCAGCAGTCCGACCGGGACTAATGAGCAGTTCTTC. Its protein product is CASSPTGTNEQFF.

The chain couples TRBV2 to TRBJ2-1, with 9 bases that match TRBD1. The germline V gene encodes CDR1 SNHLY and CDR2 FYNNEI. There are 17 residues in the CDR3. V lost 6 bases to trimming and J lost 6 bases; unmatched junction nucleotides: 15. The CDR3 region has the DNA TGTGCCAGCAGGGTAACCTTGACAGGGGGTCTTGTCAATGAGCAGTTCTTC. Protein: CASRVTLTGGLVNEQFF. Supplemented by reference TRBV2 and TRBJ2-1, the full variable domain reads EPEVTQTPSHQVTQMGQEVILRCVPISNHLYFYWYRQILGQKVEFLVSFYNNEISEKSEIFDDQFSVERPDGSNFTLKIRSTKLEDSAMYFCASRVTLTGGLVNEQFFGPGTRLTVL.

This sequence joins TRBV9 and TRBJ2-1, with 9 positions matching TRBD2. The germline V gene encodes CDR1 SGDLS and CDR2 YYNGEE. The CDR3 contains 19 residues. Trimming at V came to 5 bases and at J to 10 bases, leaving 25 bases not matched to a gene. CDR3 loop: CASRAFTTTGTSMFGEQFF. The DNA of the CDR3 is TGTGCCAGCAGAGCGTTCACAACAACCGGGACTAGCATGTTCGGCGAGCAGTTCTTC.

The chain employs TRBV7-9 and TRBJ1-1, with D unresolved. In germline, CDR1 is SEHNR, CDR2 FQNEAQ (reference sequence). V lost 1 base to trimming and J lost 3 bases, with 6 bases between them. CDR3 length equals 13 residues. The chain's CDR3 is CASSLDQYTEAFF. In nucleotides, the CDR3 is TGTGCCAGCAGCTTAGACCAGTACACTGAAGCTTTCTTT.

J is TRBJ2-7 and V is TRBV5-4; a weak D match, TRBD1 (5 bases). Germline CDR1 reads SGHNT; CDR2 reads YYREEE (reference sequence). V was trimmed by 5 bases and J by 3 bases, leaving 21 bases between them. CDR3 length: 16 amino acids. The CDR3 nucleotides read TGTGCCAGCAGTCTCCGGAGACAGTCCCTAGGCTACGAGCAGTACTTC. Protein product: CASSLRRQSLGYEQYF.

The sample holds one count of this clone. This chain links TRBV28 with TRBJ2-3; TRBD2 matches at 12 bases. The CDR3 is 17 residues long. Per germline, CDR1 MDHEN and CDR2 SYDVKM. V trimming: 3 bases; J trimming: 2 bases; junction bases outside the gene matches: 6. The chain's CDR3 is CASSLWTSGAHTDTQYF. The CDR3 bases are TGTGCCAGCAGTTTGTGGACTAGCGGGGCCCACACAGATACGCAGTATTTT.

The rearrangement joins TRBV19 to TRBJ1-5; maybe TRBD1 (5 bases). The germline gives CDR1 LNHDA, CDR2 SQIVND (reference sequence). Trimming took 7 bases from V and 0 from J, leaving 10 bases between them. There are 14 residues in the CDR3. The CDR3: CASMTGVSNQPQHF. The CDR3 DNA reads TGTGCCAGTATGACGGGGGTTAGCAATCAGCCCCAGCATTTT.

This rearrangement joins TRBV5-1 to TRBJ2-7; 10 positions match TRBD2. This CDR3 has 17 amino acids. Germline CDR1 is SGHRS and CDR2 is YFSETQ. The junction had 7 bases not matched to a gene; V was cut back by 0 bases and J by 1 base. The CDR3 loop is CASSLGVAGGFSYEQYF. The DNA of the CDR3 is TGCGCCAGCAGCTTGGGGGTAGCGGGAGGTTTTTCCTACGAGCAGTACTTC.

The DNA of the CDR3 is TGCGCCAGCAGCTTGGGACAGGGAGGCGAGCAGTACTTC. It specifies CASSLGQGGEQYF. This chain links TRBV5-1 with TRBJ2-7, with D perhaps TRBD1 (7 bases). CDR1 is SGHRS, CDR2 YFSETQ, per germline. V was pared by 0 bases and J by 6 bases, with 10 bases between. The CDR3 covers 13 residues.

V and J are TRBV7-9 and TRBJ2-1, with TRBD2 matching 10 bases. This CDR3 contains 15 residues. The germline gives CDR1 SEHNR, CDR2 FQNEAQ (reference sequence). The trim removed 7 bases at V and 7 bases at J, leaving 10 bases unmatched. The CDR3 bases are TGTGCCAGCATGTTCCCCAGGACTAGCGGAAATGAGCAGTTCTTC. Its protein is CASMFPRTSGNEQFF. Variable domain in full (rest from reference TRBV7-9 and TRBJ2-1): DTGVSQNPRHKITKRGQNVTFRCDPISEHNRLYWYRQTLGQGPEFLTYFQNEAQLEKSRLLSDRFSAERPKGSFSTLEIQRTEQGDSAMYLCASMFPRTSGNEQFFGPGTRLTVL.

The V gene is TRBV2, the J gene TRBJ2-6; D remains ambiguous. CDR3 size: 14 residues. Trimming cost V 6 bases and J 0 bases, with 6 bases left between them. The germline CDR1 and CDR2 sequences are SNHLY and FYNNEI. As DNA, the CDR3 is TGTGCCAGCAGGTCAGGCTCTGGGGCCAACGTCCTGACTTTC. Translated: CASRSGSGANVLTF. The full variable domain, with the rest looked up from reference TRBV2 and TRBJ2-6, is EPEVTQTPSHQVTQMGQEVILRCVPISNHLYFYWYRQILGQKVEFLVSFYNNEISEKSEIFDDQFSVERPDGSNFTLKIRSTKLEDSAMYFCASRSGSGANVLTFGAGSRLTVL.

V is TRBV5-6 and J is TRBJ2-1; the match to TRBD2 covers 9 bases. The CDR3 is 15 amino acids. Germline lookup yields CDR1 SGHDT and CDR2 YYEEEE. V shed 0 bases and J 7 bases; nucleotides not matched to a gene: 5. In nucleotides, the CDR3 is TGTGCCAGCAGCTTGGCGGCTAGCGGGATGAATGAGCAGTTCTTC. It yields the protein CASSLAASGMNEQFF. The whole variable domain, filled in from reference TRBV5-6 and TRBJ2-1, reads DAGVTQSPTHLIKTRGQQVTLRCSPKSGHDTVSWYQQALGQGPQFIFQYYEEEERQRGNFPDRFSGHQFPNYSSELNVNALLLGDSALYLCASSLAASGMNEQFFGPGTRLTVL.

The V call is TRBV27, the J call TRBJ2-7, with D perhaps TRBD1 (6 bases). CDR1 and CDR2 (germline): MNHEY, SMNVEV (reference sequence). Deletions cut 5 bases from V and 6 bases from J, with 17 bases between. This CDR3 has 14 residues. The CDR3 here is CASSLTGYGAEQYF. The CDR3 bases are TGTGCCAGCAGTCTTACAGGGTATGGCGCCGAGCAGTACTTC.

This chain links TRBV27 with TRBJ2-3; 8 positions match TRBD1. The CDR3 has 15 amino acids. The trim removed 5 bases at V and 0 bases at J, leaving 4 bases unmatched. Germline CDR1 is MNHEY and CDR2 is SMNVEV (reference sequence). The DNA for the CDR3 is TGTGCCAGCAGTCCCTGGACAGGGAGCACAGATACGCAGTATTTT. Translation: CASSPWTGSTDTQYF.

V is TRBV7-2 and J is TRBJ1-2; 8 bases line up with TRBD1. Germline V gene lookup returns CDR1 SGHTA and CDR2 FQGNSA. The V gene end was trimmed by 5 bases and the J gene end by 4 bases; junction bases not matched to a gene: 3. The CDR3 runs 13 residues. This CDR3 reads CASSQGQGYGYTF. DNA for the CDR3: TGTGCCAGCAGCCAAGGACAGGGCTATGGCTACACCTTC.

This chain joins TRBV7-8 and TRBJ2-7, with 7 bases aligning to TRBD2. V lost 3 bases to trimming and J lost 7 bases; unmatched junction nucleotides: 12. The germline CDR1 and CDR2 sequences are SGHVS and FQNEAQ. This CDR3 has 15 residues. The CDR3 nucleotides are TGTGCCAGCAGCTTCCCGAGGGAGGGGACGGGTGAGCAGTACTTC. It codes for CASSFPREGTGEQYF.

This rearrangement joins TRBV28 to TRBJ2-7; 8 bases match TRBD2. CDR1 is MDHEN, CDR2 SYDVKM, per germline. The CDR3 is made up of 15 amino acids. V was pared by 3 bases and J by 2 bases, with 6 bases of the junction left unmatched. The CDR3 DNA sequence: TGTGCCAGCAGTTTGGTCGGCGGGAGGCCCTACGAGCAGTACTTC. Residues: CASSLVGGRPYEQYF.

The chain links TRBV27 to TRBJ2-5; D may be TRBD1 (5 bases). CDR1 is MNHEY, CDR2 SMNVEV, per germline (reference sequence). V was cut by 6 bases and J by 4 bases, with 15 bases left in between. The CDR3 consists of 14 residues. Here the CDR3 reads CASSRSGARETQYF. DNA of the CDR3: TGTGCCAGCAGCCGAAGTGGGGCAAGAGAGACCCAGTACTTC.